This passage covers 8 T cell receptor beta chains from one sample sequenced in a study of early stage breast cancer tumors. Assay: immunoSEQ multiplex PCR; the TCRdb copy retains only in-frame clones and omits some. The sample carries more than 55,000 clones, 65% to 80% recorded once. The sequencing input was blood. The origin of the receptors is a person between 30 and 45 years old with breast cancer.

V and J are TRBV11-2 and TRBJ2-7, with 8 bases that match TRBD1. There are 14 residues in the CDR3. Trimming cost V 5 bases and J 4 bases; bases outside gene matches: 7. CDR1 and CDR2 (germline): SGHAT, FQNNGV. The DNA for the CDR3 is TGTGCCAGCAGCCTGGGACAGGAATCTTACGAGCAGTACTTC. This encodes CASSLGQESYEQYF.

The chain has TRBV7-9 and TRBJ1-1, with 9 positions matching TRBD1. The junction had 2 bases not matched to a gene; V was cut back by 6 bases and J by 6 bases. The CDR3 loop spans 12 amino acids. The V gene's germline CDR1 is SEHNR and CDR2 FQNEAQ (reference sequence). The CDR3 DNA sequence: TGTGCCAGCAGGCGGACAGGGGCTGAAGCTTTCTTT. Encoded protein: CASRRTGAEAFF.

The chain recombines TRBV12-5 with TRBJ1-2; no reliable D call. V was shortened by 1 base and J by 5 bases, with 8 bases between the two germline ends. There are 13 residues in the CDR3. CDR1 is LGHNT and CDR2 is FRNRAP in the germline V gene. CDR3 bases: TGTGCTAGTGGTTTGGCGGAGCATTATGGCTACACCTTC. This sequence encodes CASGLAEHYGYTF.

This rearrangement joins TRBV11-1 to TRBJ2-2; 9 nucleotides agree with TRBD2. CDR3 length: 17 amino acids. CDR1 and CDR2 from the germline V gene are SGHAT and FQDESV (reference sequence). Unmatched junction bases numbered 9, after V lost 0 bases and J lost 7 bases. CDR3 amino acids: CASSLAGSGSSSGELFF. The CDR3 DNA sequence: TGTGCCAGCAGCTTAGCGGGTAGCGGGAGTTCCAGCGGGGAGCTGTTTTTT.

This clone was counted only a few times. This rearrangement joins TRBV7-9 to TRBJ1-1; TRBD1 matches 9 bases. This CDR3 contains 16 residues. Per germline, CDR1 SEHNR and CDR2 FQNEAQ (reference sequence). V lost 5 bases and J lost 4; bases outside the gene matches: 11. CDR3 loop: CASSTEQGALSTEAFF. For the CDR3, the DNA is TGTGCCAGCAGCACCGAACAGGGGGCGCTTAGCACTGAAGCTTTCTTT. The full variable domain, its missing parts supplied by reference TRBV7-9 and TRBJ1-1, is DTGVSQNPRHKITKRGQNVTFRCDPISEHNRLYWYRQTLGQGPEFLTYFQNEAQLEKSRLLSDRFSAERPKGSFSTLEIQRTEQGDSAMYLCASSTEQGALSTEAFFGQGTRLTVV.

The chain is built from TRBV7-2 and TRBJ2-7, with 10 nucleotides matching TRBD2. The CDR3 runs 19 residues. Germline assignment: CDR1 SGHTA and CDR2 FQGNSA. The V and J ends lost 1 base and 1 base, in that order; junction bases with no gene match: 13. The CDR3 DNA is TGTGCCAGCAGCTTAGGGGGGGCTAGCGGGAGTTTTTTTTCCTACGAGCAGTACTTC. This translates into CASSLGGASGSFFSYEQYF.

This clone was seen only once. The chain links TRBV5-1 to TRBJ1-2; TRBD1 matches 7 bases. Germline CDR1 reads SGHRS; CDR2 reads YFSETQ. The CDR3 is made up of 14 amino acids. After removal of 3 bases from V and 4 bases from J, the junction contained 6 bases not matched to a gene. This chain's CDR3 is CASSSQGSGYGYTF. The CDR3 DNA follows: TGCGCCAGCAGCTCACAGGGGTCGGGCTATGGCTACACCTTC.

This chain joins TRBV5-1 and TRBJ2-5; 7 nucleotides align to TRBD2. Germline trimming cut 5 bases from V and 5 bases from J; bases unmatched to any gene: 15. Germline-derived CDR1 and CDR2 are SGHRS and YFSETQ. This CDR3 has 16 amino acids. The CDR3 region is CASRAVAGKLAETQYF. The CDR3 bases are TGCGCCAGCAGGGCCGTAGCGGGCAAGCTCGCGGAGACCCAGTACTTC.